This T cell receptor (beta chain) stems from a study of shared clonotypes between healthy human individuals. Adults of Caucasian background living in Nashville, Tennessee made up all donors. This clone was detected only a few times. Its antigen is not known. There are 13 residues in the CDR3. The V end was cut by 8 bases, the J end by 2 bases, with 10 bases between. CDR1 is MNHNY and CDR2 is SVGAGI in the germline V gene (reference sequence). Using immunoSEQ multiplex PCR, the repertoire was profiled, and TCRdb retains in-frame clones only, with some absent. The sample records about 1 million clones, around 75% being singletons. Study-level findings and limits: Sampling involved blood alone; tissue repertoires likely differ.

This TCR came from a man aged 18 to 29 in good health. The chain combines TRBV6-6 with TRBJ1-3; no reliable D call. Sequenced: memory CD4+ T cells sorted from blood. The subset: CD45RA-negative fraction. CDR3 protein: CASSTEAGNTIYF. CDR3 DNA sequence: TGTGCCAGCTCCACGGAGGCTGGAAACACCATATATTTT.